Listed below are T cell receptor beta chains from one sample, sequenced in a study of blood T cell repertoires in COVID-19. The table came from immunoSEQ multiplex PCR; TCRdb's copy has only in-frame clones and leaves some out. The data hold over 150,000 clones, with around four fifths observed a single time. Sequencing input: peripheral blood. The receptors derive from a woman of 80 years or more with COVID-19, enrolled during active disease. CDR3s include the opening cysteine and the closing phenylalanine or tryptophan. Fields, in order: CDR3 protein, CDR3 DNA, clone size, D gene, V gene, J gene. The D gene is left open where the match is weak. Some rows mark clone size as missing; the rest say once, few, many or name a class of expanded clone.

CDR3aa: CASSLESWRSSNYGYTF
CDR3nt: TGTGCCAGCAGCTTGGAATCGTGGCGGTCGTCTAACTATGGCTACACCTTC
abundance: .
d_gene: .
v_gene: TRBV5-4
j_gene: TRBJ1-2

CDR3aa: CASSPGLAGPQYF
CDR3nt: TGTGCCAGCAGCCCGGGACTAGCGGGACCGCAGTACTTC
abundance: .
d_gene: TRBD2
v_gene: TRBV7-9
j_gene: TRBJ2-7

CDR3aa: CASSSTGNSPLHF
CDR3nt: TGTGCCAGCAGCTCGACAGGAAATTCACCCCTCCACTTT
abundance: .
d_gene: .
v_gene: TRBV7-3
j_gene: TRBJ1-6

CDR3aa: CASSQDGEAYGYTF
CDR3nt: TGTGCCAGCAGCCAAGATGGAGAAGCCTATGGCTACACCTTC
abundance: .
d_gene: .
v_gene: TRBV3-1/TRBV3-2
j_gene: TRBJ1-2

CDR3aa: CASSQGTDSRTSGRGADTQYF
CDR3nt: TGTGCCAGCAGCCAAGGGACAGATTCCAGGACTAGCGGGAGGGGGGCAGATACGCAGTATTTT
abundance: .
d_gene: TRBD2
v_gene: TRBV3-1/TRBV3-2
j_gene: TRBJ2-3

CDR3aa: CASSPSYRGNTEAFF
CDR3nt: TGTGCCAGCTCACCAAGCTACAGGGGTAACACTGAAGCTTTCTTT
abundance: .
d_gene: TRBD1
v_gene: TRBV18
j_gene: TRBJ1-1

CDR3aa: CASSPRQGRAFF
CDR3nt: TGTGCCAGCAGCCCCCGACAGGGACGAGCTTTCTTT
abundance: .
d_gene: TRBD1
v_gene: TRBV5-4
j_gene: TRBJ1-1

CDR3aa: CASSLSPGQQETQYF
CDR3nt: TGCGCCAGCAGCTTGTCCCCGGGACAACAAGAGACCCAGTACTTC
abundance: .
d_gene: .
v_gene: TRBV5-1
j_gene: TRBJ2-5

CDR3aa: CASSQGMANTEAFF
CDR3nt: TGTGCCAGCAGCCAAGGAATGGCGAACACTGAAGCTTTCTTT
abundance: .
d_gene: .
v_gene: TRBV3-1/TRBV3-2
j_gene: TRBJ1-1

CDR3aa: CASSVASYEQYF
CDR3nt: TGCGCCAGCAGTGTAGCGAGTTACGAGCAGTACTTC
abundance: .
d_gene: .
v_gene: TRBV10-2
j_gene: TRBJ2-7

CDR3aa: CASSQDLAGTNEKLFF
CDR3nt: TGTGCCAGCAGCCAAGATCTGGCGGGTACTAATGAAAAACTGTTTTTT
abundance: .
d_gene: .
v_gene: TRBV3-1/TRBV3-2
j_gene: TRBJ1-4

CDR3aa: CASSSSANAYEQYF
CDR3nt: TGTGCCAGCAGTTCTAGCGCCAACGCCTACGAGCAGTACTTC
abundance: .
d_gene: .
v_gene: TRBV2
j_gene: TRBJ2-7

CDR3aa: CSVDSGGAWQFF
CDR3nt: TGCAGCGTTGATAGCGGGGGGGCCTGGCAGTTCTTC
abundance: .
d_gene: TRBD2
v_gene: TRBV29-1
j_gene: TRBJ2-1

CDR3aa: CASSLDTVRISEAFF
CDR3nt: TGCGCCAGCAGCTTGGATACAGTCCGAATAAGTGAAGCTTTCTTT
abundance: .
d_gene: .
v_gene: TRBV5-1
j_gene: TRBJ1-1

CDR3aa: CASSPSRAIGTDTQYF
CDR3nt: TGTGCCAGCAGCCCCTCACGAGCAATAGGCACAGATACGCAGTATTTT
abundance: once
d_gene: .
v_gene: TRBV7-2
j_gene: TRBJ2-3

CDR3aa: CASSEMGPGVGAQYF
CDR3nt: TGTGCCAGCAGTGAAATGGGTCCAGGGGTAGGGGCCCAGTACTTC
abundance: once
d_gene: .
v_gene: TRBV2
j_gene: TRBJ2-5

CDR3aa: CASSLSAVDSDTQYF
CDR3nt: TGTGCCAGCAGCCTCAGCGCCGTAGATTCAGATACGCAGTATTTT
abundance: .
d_gene: .
v_gene: TRBV7-2
j_gene: TRBJ2-3

CDR3aa: CASRRDEQCF
CDR3nt: TGTGCCAGCCGGCGGGACGAGCAGTGCTTC
abundance: .
d_gene: .
v_gene: TRBV5-6
j_gene: TRBJ2-7

CDR3aa: CASTGGTGKYGEQFF
CDR3nt: TGTGCCAGCACCGGAGGGACAGGGAAGTATGGTGAGCAGTTCTTC
abundance: .
d_gene: TRBD1
v_gene: TRBV6-6
j_gene: TRBJ2-1

CDR3aa: CASSQGLLSNQPQHF
CDR3nt: TGCGCCAGCAGCCAAGGACTGCTAAGCAATCAGCCCCAGCATTTT
abundance: .
d_gene: .
v_gene: TRBV4-1
j_gene: TRBJ1-5

CDR3aa: CASRSTGVEQFF
CDR3nt: TGTGCCAGCAGATCAACAGGGGTTGAGCAGTTCTTC
abundance: few
d_gene: TRBD1
v_gene: TRBV5-6
j_gene: TRBJ2-1

CDR3aa: CASSPQGRTYNSPLHF
CDR3nt: TGTGCCAGTAGTCCACAGGGGAGGACCTATAATTCACCCCTCCACTTT
abundance: .
d_gene: TRBD1
v_gene: TRBV19
j_gene: TRBJ1-6

CDR3aa: CASSIAAGNYGYTF
CDR3nt: TGTGCCAGTAGTATAGCGGCAGGGAACTATGGCTACACCTTC
abundance: .
d_gene: .
v_gene: TRBV19
j_gene: TRBJ1-2

CDR3aa: CASSVGRGLDTGELFF
CDR3nt: TGTGCCAGCAGCGTAGGGCGGGGATTGGACACCGGGGAGCTGTTTTTT
abundance: .
d_gene: .
v_gene: TRBV9
j_gene: TRBJ2-2

CDR3aa: CASSPGDRDGHEQYF
CDR3nt: TGCGCCAGCAGCCCGGGGGACAGGGACGGTCACGAGCAGTACTTC
abundance: once
d_gene: TRBD1
v_gene: TRBV5-1
j_gene: TRBJ2-7

CDR3aa: CAISFGQGAAQPQHF
CDR3nt: TGTGCCATCAGTTTCGGACAGGGGGCTGCTCAGCCCCAGCATTTT
abundance: .
d_gene: TRBD1
v_gene: TRBV10-3
j_gene: TRBJ1-5

CDR3aa: CASSLRTGSLPNYGYTF
CDR3nt: TGTGCCAGCAGCTTAAGGACAGGGTCGCTCCCTAACTATGGCTACACCTTC
abundance: .
d_gene: TRBD1
v_gene: TRBV7-2
j_gene: TRBJ1-2

CDR3aa: CASSYGTTGNTIYF
CDR3nt: TGTGCCAGCAGCTACGGGACAACTGGAAACACCATATATTTT
abundance: .
d_gene: .
v_gene: TRBV3-1/TRBV3-2
j_gene: TRBJ1-3

CDR3aa: CASGTSGSVRETQYF
CDR3nt: TGTGCCAGCGGGACTAGCGGGAGCGTAAGAGAGACCCAGTACTTC
abundance: .
d_gene: TRBD2
v_gene: TRBV28
j_gene: TRBJ2-5

CDR3aa: CASSLSRGSADTQYF
CDR3nt: TGTGCCAGCAGTTTATCGAGAGGGTCGGCAGATACGCAGTATTTT
abundance: few
d_gene: .
v_gene: TRBV27
j_gene: TRBJ2-3

CDR3aa: CASISRTGFPEQYF
CDR3nt: TGTGCCAGCATCTCCCGGACAGGGTTTCCCGAGCAGTACTTC
abundance: few
d_gene: TRBD1
v_gene: TRBV2
j_gene: TRBJ2-7

CDR3aa: CASSSQETQYF
CDR3nt: TGTGCCAGCAGCTCACAAGAGACCCAGTACTTC
abundance: few
d_gene: .
v_gene: TRBV7-2
j_gene: TRBJ2-5

CDR3aa: CASARDTGELFF
CDR3nt: TGTGCCAGCGCGAGGGACACCGGGGAGCTGTTTTTT
abundance: .
d_gene: .
v_gene: TRBV6-5
j_gene: TRBJ2-2

CDR3aa: CASSLNGGNTGELFF
CDR3nt: TGTGCCAGCAGCTTAAATGGAGGGAACACCGGGGAGCTGTTTTTT
abundance: .
d_gene: .
v_gene: TRBV7-3
j_gene: TRBJ2-2

CDR3aa: CASSQDSSGAGQPQHF
CDR3nt: TGCGCCAGCAGCCAAGATAGTTCAGGGGCCGGGCAGCCCCAGCATTTT
abundance: .
d_gene: .
v_gene: TRBV4-1
j_gene: TRBJ1-5

CDR3aa: CASSVGPPSSYEQYF
CDR3nt: TGTGCCAGCAGCGTAGGTCCCCCGAGCTCCTACGAGCAGTACTTC
abundance: .
d_gene: .
v_gene: TRBV9
j_gene: TRBJ2-7

CDR3aa: CASSHDRRVSNGYTF
CDR3nt: TGTGCCAGCAGTCACGATCGCAGGGTGAGTAATGGCTACACCTTC
abundance: .
d_gene: .
v_gene: TRBV27
j_gene: TRBJ1-2

CDR3aa: CAHGGTYEQYF
CDR3nt: TGCGCCCACGGGGGTACCTACGAGCAGTACTTC
abundance: .
d_gene: .
v_gene: TRBV5-1
j_gene: TRBJ2-7

CDR3aa: CASSPTSGREQFF
CDR3nt: TGTGCCAGCTCACCGACTAGCGGGAGAGAACAGTTCTTC
abundance: .
d_gene: TRBD2
v_gene: TRBV18
j_gene: TRBJ2-1

CDR3aa: CSTWSTDTQYF
CDR3nt: TGCAGCACTTGGAGCACAGATACGCAGTATTTT
abundance: .
d_gene: .
v_gene: TRBV29-1
j_gene: TRBJ2-3

CDR3aa: CASSIRLAPNGEQFF
CDR3nt: TGTGCCAGTAGTATAAGGCTAGCGCCTAATGGTGAGCAGTTCTTC
abundance: .
d_gene: .
v_gene: TRBV19
j_gene: TRBJ2-1

CDR3aa: CASTTISAVGGEQYF
CDR3nt: TGTGCCAGCACCACCATATCAGCGGTCGGTGGCGAGCAGTACTTC
abundance: .
d_gene: .
v_gene: TRBV5-4
j_gene: TRBJ2-7

CDR3aa: CATSRGYPGTLDQPQHF
CDR3nt: TGTGCCACCAGCAGAGGTTACCCCGGGACACTTGATCAGCCCCAGCATTTT
abundance: .
d_gene: .
v_gene: TRBV15
j_gene: TRBJ1-5

CDR3aa: CASSNRGSYSGYTF
CDR3nt: TGTGCCAGCAGCAACAGGGGATCTTATAGTGGCTACACCTTC
abundance: .
d_gene: TRBD1
v_gene: TRBV7-9
j_gene: TRBJ1-2

CDR3aa: CASSSQRLAGFGGSYEQYF
CDR3nt: TGTGCCAGCAGTTCCCAGAGGCTAGCGGGCTTTGGAGGGTCCTACGAGCAGTACTTC
abundance: .
d_gene: TRBD2
v_gene: TRBV28
j_gene: TRBJ2-7

CDR3aa: CASSWDRANGELFF
CDR3nt: TGTGCCAGCAGCTGGGACAGGGCCAACGGGGAGCTGTTTTTT
abundance: .
d_gene: TRBD1
v_gene: TRBV7-2
j_gene: TRBJ2-2

CDR3aa: CASSHGTGGDTRQYF
CDR3nt: TGTGCCAGCAGCCACGGGACAGGCGGGGATACGAGGCAGTACTTC
abundance: .
d_gene: TRBD1
v_gene: TRBV3-1/TRBV3-2
j_gene: TRBJ2-7

CDR3aa: CASFLTPGQRIHF
CDR3nt: TGTGCCAGTTTTTTGACCCCGGGACAGCGTATCCATTTT
abundance: .
d_gene: TRBD1
v_gene: TRBV19
j_gene: TRBJ1-5